The rows below give T cell receptor beta chains drawn from one sample of a study of Graves' ophthalmopathy and Graves' hyperthyroidism. MiXCR, applied by TCRdb to the multiplex PCR reads, yields one record per CDR3 protein. The sample yields over a million distinct CDR3 sequences, about two fifths seen once. The sequenced sample was peripheral blood or thyroid tissue (not recorded which). These receptors were taken from an adult man with Graves' hyperthyroidism. Both conserved end residues are part of each CDR3. Fields, in order: V gene, clone size, CDR3 protein. The listing skips clone size in some rows; elsewhere it reads once, few, many or a size class.

V gene: TRBV6-5; clone size: NA; CDR3 protein: CASSLTGAHTGELFF
V gene: TRBV9; clone size: many; CDR3 protein: CASSGPAAGGAYEQYF
V gene: TRBV15; clone size: many; CDR3 protein: CATSRDHNYGYTF
V gene: TRBV15; clone size: few; CDR3 protein: CATSREGQRHTDTQYF
V gene: TRBV10-3; clone size: many; CDR3 protein: CAISEYGSNTGELFF
V gene: TRBV4-3; clone size: NA; CDR3 protein: CASSQDWDSYEQYF
V gene: TRBV19; clone size: few; CDR3 protein: CASSISLGATNYGYTF
V gene: TRBV7-2; clone size: few; CDR3 protein: CASSLGPPSTNEKLFF
V gene: TRBV9; clone size: many; CDR3 protein: CASSVGLTGKTGYTF
V gene: TRBV19; clone size: NA; CDR3 protein: CASSTGHRNSPLHF
V gene: TRBV19; clone size: many; CDR3 protein: CASSINGELNTEAFF
V gene: TRBV12-3/TRBV12-4; clone size: many; CDR3 protein: CASTQWTGNGYTF
V gene: TRBV4-3; clone size: many; CDR3 protein: CASNQAGQSNTEAFF
V gene: TRBV7-9; clone size: NA; CDR3 protein: CASRSGEVTNYGYTF
V gene: TRBV7-2; clone size: many; CDR3 protein: CASSGQINYGYTF
V gene: TRBV4-2; clone size: once; CDR3 protein: CASSSRQGLNEKLFF
V gene: TRBV7-9; clone size: NA; CDR3 protein: CASSLSPGNYEQCF
V gene: TRBV29-1; clone size: NA; CDR3 protein: CSVEEGVRGYTF
V gene: TRBV12-3/TRBV12-4; clone size: few; CDR3 protein: CASSLSWQGHEKLFF
V gene: TRBV29-1; clone size: NA; CDR3 protein: CSVGTGGTMTYEQYF